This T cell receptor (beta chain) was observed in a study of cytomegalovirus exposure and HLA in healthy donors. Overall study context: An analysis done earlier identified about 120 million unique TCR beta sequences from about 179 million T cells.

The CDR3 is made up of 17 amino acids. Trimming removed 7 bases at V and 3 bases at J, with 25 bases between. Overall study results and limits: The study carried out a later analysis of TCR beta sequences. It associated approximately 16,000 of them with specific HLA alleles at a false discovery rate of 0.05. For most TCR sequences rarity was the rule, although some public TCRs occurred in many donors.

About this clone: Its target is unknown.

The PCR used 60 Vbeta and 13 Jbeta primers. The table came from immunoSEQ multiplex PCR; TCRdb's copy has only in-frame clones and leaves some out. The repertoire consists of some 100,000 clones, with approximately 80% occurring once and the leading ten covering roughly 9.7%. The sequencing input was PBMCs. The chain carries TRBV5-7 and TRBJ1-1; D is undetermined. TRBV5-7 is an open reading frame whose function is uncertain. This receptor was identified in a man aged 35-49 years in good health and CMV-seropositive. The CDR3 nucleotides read TGTGCCAGCCCTCTTGGAGGAAGGTTAGAAAGGGACACTGAAGCTTTCTTT. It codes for CASPLGGRLERDTEAFF.